This entry describes one T cell receptor (beta chain). This sample is part of a study of blood T cell repertoires in COVID-19. On the study more broadly: There were acute and convalescent COVID-19 samples, and they came from the United States, Italy and Spain. Nucleic acid was either cDNA or gDNA, and it came from T cells, B-cell-depleted T cells, or PBMCs.

In the original analysis: Estimates of nucleated cell counts were drawn from the amplification of reference gene primers. Sequencing was performed with immunoSEQ multiplex PCR; in TCRdb, only in-frame clones are kept and a portion is missing. The V and J calls and clone size come from that table; D and trimming were worked out from the DNA. In the table there are 200,000 to 250,000 clones, 89% of which are singletons. CDR1 is SGHDT, CDR2 YYEEEE, per germline. The V gene end was trimmed by 4 bases and the J gene end by 1 base; junction bases not matched to a gene: 7. This CDR3 is built from 16 residues.

The receptor's source is a man in his 60s who had recovered from COVID-19. V gene TRBV5-6 combines with J gene TRBJ2-1; 8 bases agree with TRBD2. The sample taken for sequencing was peripheral blood. In DNA, the CDR3 is TGTGCCAGCAGCCGGCCGGGACTAGTGTCCTACAATGAGCAGTTCTTC. Translation: CASSRPGLVSYNEQFF.